This is a list of T cell receptor beta chains from one sample in a study of blood T cell repertoires in COVID-19. Assay: immunoSEQ multiplex PCR; the TCRdb copy retains only in-frame clones and omits some. This table has approximately 140,000 clones, around 87% appearing once. Sequencing was performed on peripheral blood. These receptors originate from a woman aged 55-69 years with active or convalescent COVID-19. The CDR3 runs from the conserved cysteine through the conserved F or W. The order of the fields is J gene, D gene, V gene, CDR3 length, CDR3 protein. The D gene is left open where the match is weak.

TRBJ1-1 | NA | TRBV10-1 | 14 | CASRAGIADTEAFF
TRBJ2-2 | TRBD1 | TRBV18 | 14 | CASSRTGNTGELFF
TRBJ2-3 | NA | TRBV30 | 14 | CAWSLGRGYGTQYF
TRBJ1-1 | TRBD1 | TRBV7-2 | 14 | CASSPLQGDTEAFF
TRBJ1-1 | NA | TRBV7-2 | 13 | CASSLALGRGAFF
TRBJ2-1 | TRBD2 | TRBV5-6 | 18 | CASRPGTSDSSSYNEQFF
TRBJ2-7 | TRBD2 | TRBV2 | 17 | CASGGELQGKISYEQYF
TRBJ2-7 | TRBD2 | TRBV5-6 | 15 | CASSSLAGDSYEQYF
TRBJ2-5 | NA | TRBV20-1 | 13 | CSASASIMETQYF
TRBJ2-5 | NA | TRBV19 | 13 | CASSRTGKETQYF
TRBJ2-5 | TRBD2 | TRBV25-1 | 17 | CATSRLSLAGKQETQYF
TRBJ2-3 | TRBD2 | TRBV13 | 15 | CASRTSGGASDTQYF
TRBJ1-6 | TRBD1 | TRBV5-1 | 14 | CASSQGADNSPLHF
TRBJ1-6 | TRBD1 | TRBV7-6 | 15 | CASSYSGQFLSPLHF
TRBJ2-1 | TRBD1 | TRBV2 | 12 | CASLQDRGEQFF
TRBJ2-7 | TRBD1 | TRBV5-4 | 14 | CASSFPGQGHEQYF
TRBJ1-3 | NA | TRBV20-1 | 13 | CSASLASGNTIYF
TRBJ1-6 | NA | TRBV29-1 | 14 | CSVAQDNINSPLHF
TRBJ1-5 | TRBD1 | TRBV19 | 14 | CASTSTGGRQPQHF
TRBJ1-2 | NA | TRBV4-1 | 13 | CASSQQVYYGYTF
TRBJ1-5 | NA | TRBV6-5 | 15 | CASTTRRAVYQPQHF
TRBJ2-3 | TRBD2 | TRBV19 | 15 | CASREVAGGLDTQYF
TRBJ2-5 | NA | TRBV7-2 | 17 | CASSLAGASLTQETQYF
TRBJ1-1 | TRBD1 | TRBV11-2 | 15 | CASCDRGTMNTEAFF
TRBJ2-1 | NA | TRBV3-1/TRBV3-2 | 15 | CASSQFNRVGDEQFF
TRBJ1-5 | NA | TRBV23-1 | 11 | CASSLPGSQHF
TRBJ2-7 | TRBD1 | TRBV7-2 | 15 | CASSLSGTGSYEQYF
TRBJ1-4 | NA | TRBV29-1 | 14 | CSVGTGTLNEKLFF
TRBJ2-7 | TRBD1 | TRBV7-2 | 16 | CASSLVATGKLYEQYF
TRBJ1-6 | NA | TRBV2 | 13 | CASSESTRSPLHF
TRBJ2-5 | NA | TRBV19 | 13 | CASREGGGETQYF
TRBJ2-3 | TRBD2 | TRBV5-1 | 17 | CASSLAAASGGADTQYF
TRBJ1-1 | TRBD1 | TRBV6-2/TRBV6-3 | 13 | CASSPTGGTEAFF
TRBJ2-5 | NA | TRBV14 | 16 | CASSQLWGHLQETQYF
TRBJ1-2 | TRBD1 | TRBV19 | 16 | CASSIAPWDSGNGYTF
TRBJ2-2 | NA | TRBV25-1 | 15 | CASSFLQGDTGELFF
TRBJ1-1 | TRBD1 | TRBV2 | 13 | CASSQQGYGEAFF
TRBJ2-6 | TRBD1 | TRBV19 | 17 | CASSEQGPSSGANVLTF
TRBJ1-1 | NA | TRBV28 | 13 | CASSQQLDLEAFF
TRBJ1-3 | NA | TRBV19 | 15 | CASSIKTYSGNTIYF
TRBJ1-1 | NA | TRBV30 | 14 | CAWNAEGANTEAFF
TRBJ2-3 | NA | TRBV6-2/TRBV6-3 | 16 | CASSPKYSPSTDTQYF
TRBJ2-3 | TRBD2 | TRBV23-1 | 16 | CASKKRGPPQTDTQYF
TRBJ2-7 | NA | TRBV5-1 | 15 | CASSLRAGLRYEQYF
TRBJ1-5 | NA | TRBV30 | 16 | CAWKSGTQGHNQPQHF
TRBJ1-2 | NA | TRBV30 | 13 | CACPQNRNYGYTF
TRBJ2-1 | NA | TRBV3-1/TRBV3-2 | 15 | CASSRAGNSYNEQFF
TRBJ2-3 | NA | TRBV10-1 | 14 | CASSESWLTDTQYF
TRBJ2-7 | NA | TRBV3-1/TRBV3-2 | 14 | CASSQEGAANEQYF
TRBJ1-3 | NA | TRBV3-1/TRBV3-2 | 14 | CASSHVSSGNTIYF
TRBJ1-1 | TRBD1 | TRBV6-5 | 14 | CASSQQGVDTEAFF
TRBJ2-3 | TRBD2 | TRBV7-9 | 15 | CASSPSGGGTDTQYF
TRBJ2-2 | TRBD2 | TRBV24-1 | 15 | CATSDPGTSGGELFF